This T cell receptor (beta chain) was documented in a study of CD8 T cells in ankylosing spondylitis. As to this clonotype: Its antigen is currently unknown.

Study results and caveats: Clones linked to the disease showed a CD8+ phenotype. They occurred at relatively low frequencies in peripheral blood. Disease-linked clones were reportedly significantly enriched in matched ankylosing spondylitis synovial fluid. Earlier studies detected some motif variants in reactive arthritis synovial fluid and blood. Apparently characteristic of ankylosing spondylitis blood was a TCR beta motif (eight highly homologous variants).

Trimming stripped 4 bases from V and 4 bases from J, with 15 bases between. Germline V gene lookup returns CDR1 SGHRS and CDR2 YFSETQ. The CDR3 runs 14 residues. Construction of TCR beta libraries was performed using quantitative 5'-RACE with molecular barcodes. TCRdb used MiXCR to reprocess the 5' RACE reads, holding one entry per CDR3 protein. This sample has fewer than 500,000 distinct CDR3 sequences, with 26% found just once. This receptor was taken from a male donor with ankylosing spondylitis. This chain connects TRBV5-1 to TRBJ2-7, with D unclear. Sequenced sample: blood, either unsorted or a sorted T cell fraction (not recorded which). CDR3 sequence reads: CASSVELSTYEQYF. DNA for the CDR3: TGCGCCAGCAGCGTGGAACTCTCCACATACGAGCAGTACTTC.